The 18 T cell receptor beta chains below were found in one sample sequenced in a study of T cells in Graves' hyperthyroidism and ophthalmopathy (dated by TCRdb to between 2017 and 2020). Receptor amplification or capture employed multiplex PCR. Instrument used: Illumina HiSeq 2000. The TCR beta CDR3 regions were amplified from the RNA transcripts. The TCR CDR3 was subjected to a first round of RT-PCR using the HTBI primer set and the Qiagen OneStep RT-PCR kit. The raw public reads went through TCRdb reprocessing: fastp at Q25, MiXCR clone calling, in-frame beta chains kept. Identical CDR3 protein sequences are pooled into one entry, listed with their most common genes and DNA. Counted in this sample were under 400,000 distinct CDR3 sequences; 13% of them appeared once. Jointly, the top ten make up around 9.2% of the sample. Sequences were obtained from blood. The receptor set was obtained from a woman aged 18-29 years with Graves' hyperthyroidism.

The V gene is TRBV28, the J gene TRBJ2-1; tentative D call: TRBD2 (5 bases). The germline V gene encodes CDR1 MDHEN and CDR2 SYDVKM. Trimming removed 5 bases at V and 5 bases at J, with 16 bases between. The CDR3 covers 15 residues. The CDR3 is CASSPTGNGDNEQFF. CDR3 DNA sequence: TGTGCCAGCAGTCCTACCGGGAATGGCGACAATGAGCAGTTCTTC.

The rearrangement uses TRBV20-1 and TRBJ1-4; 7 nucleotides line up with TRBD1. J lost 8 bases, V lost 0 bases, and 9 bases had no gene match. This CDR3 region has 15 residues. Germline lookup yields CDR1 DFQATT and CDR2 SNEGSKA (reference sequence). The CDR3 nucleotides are TGCAGTGCTAGAGACCCCTCAGGGGGGCACGAAAAACTGTTTTTT. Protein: CSARDPSGGHEKLFF.

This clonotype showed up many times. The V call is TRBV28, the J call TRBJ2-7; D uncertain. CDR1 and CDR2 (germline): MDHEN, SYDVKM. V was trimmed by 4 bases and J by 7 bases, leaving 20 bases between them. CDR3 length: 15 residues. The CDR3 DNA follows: TGTGCCAGCAGTTCCCAGGAGTCTCATGTGGGTGAGCAGTACTTC. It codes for CASSSQESHVGEQYF.

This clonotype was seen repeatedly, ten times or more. The CDR3 loop reads CASRGGINAYSPLHF. CDR3 nucleotide sequence: TGTGCCAGCAGGGGGGGGATAAACGCGTATTCACCCCTCCACTTT. The V and J genes are TRBV2 and TRBJ1-6, with D perhaps TRBD1 (5 bases). Trimming removed 6 bases at V and 8 bases at J, with 17 bases between. The CDR3 runs 15 residues. Germline V gene data show CDR1 as SNHLY and CDR2 as FYNNEI.

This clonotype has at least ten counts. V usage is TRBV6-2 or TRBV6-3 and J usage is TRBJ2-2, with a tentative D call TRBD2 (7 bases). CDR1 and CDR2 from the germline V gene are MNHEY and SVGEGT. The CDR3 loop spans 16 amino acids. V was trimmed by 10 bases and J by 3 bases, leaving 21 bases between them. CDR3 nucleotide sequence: TGTGCCATTCGTCGGGCGGGGGCCCAGGACACCGGGGAGCTGTTTTTT. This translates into CAIRRAGAQDTGELFF.

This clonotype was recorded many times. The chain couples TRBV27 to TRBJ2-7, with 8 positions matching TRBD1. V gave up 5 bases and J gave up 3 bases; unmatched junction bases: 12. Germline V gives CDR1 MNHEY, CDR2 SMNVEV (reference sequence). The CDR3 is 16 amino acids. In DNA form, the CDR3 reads TGTGCCAGCAGTCCGACGAACAGGGGGACCTACTACGAGCAGTACTTC. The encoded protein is CASSPTNRGTYYEQYF.

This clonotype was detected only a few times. The CDR3 nucleotides are TGTGCCAGCAGCGTACCTCGTAGCGGGGGGACCAGCACAGATACGCAGTATTTT. Protein: CASSVPRSGGTSTDTQYF. V usage is TRBV9 and J usage is TRBJ2-3, with 10 bases matching TRBD2. Germline V lookup: CDR1 SGDLS, CDR2 YYNGEE. The CDR3 sequence is 18 residues long. With 1 base clipped from V and 0 bases from J, the junction kept 8 bases outside the gene matches.

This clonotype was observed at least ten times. The DNA for the CDR3 is TGTGCCAGCTCACCGGGACAGATTCTCTCCTACGAGCAGTACTTC. It is translated as CASSPGQILSYEQYF. This chain links TRBV18 with TRBJ2-7; 7 nucleotides align to TRBD1. CDR3 length equals 15 residues. J gave up 0 bases and V 3 bases, and 5 bases lay outside the gene matches. CDR1 KGHSH and CDR2 LQKENI come from the germline V gene.

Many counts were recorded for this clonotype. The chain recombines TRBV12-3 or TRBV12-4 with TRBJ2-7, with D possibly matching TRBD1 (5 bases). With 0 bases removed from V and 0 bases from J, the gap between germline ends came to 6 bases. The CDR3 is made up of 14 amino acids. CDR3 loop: CASSLADSSYEQYF. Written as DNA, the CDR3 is TGTGCCAGCAGTTTAGCAGACAGCTCCTACGAGCAGTACTTC.

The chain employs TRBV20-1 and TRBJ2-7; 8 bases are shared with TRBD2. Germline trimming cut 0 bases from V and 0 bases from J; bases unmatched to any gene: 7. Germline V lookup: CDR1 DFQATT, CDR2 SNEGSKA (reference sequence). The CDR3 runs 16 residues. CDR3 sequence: CSARDPIAGSSYEQYF. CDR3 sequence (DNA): TGCAGTGCTAGAGATCCTATAGCGGGGTCCTCCTACGAGCAGTACTTC.

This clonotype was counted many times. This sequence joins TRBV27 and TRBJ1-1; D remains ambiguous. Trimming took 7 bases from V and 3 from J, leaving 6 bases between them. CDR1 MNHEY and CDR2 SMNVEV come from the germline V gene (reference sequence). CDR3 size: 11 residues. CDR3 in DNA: TGTGCCAGCATCGGCTACACTGAAGCTTTCTTT. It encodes CASIGYTEAFF.

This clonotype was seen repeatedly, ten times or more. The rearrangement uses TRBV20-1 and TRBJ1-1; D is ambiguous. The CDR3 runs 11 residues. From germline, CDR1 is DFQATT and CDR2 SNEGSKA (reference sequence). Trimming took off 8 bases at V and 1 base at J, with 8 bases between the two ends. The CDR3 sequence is CSTPWNTEAFF. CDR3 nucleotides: TGCAGTACCCCATGGAACACTGAAGCTTTCTTT.

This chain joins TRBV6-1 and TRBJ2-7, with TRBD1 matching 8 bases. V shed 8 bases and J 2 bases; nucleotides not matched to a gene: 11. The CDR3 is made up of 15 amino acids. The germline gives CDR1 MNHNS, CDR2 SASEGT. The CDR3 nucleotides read TGTGCCAGCGCAGGGGGCGGGGAAAGACCCTACGAGCAGTACTTC. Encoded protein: CASAGGGERPYEQYF.

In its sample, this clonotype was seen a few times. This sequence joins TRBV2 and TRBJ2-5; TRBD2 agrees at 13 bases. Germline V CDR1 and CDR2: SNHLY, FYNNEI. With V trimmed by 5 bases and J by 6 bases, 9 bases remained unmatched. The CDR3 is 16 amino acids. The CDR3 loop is CASSHGLAGVEKTQYF. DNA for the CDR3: TGTGCCAGCAGTCACGGACTAGCGGGAGTGGAAAAGACCCAGTACTTC. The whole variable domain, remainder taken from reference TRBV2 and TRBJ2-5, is EPEVTQTPSHQVTQMGQEVILRCVPISNHLYFYWYRQILGQKVEFLVSFYNNEISEKSEIFDDQFSVERPDGSNFTLKIRSTKLEDSAMYFCASSHGLAGVEKTQYFGPGTRLLVL.

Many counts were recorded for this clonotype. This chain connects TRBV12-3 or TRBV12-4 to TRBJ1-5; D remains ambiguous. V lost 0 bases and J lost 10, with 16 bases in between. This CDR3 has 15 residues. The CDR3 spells CASSLAPQGRRPQHF. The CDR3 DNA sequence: TGTGCCAGCAGTTTAGCGCCTCAAGGGAGGAGACCCCAGCATTTT.

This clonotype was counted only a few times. CDR3 sequence: CASSQSEGYYGYTF. In DNA form, the CDR3 reads TGTGCCAGCAGCCAGTCGGAGGGGTACTATGGCTACACCTTC. The chain combines TRBV3-1 with TRBJ1-2; tentative D call: TRBD1 (5 bases). The CDR3 runs to 14 residues. Per the germline V gene, CDR1 is LGHDT and CDR2 is YNNKEL (reference sequence). Trimming pared 3 bases from V and 3 bases from J, leaving 11 bases between.

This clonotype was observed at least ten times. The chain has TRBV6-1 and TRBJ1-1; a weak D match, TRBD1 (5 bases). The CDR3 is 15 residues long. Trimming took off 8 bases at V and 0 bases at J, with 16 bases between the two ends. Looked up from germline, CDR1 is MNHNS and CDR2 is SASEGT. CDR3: CASRRGFRMNTEAFF. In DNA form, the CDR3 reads TGTGCCAGCCGCCGGGGGTTTCGTATGAACACTGAAGCTTTCTTT.

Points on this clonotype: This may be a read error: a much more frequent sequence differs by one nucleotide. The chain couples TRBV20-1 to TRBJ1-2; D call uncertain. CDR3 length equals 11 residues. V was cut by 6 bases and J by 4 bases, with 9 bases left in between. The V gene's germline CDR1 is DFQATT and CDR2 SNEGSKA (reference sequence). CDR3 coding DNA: TGCAGTGCCCAGAGGTTCTATGGCTACACCTTC. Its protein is CSAQRFYGYTF.